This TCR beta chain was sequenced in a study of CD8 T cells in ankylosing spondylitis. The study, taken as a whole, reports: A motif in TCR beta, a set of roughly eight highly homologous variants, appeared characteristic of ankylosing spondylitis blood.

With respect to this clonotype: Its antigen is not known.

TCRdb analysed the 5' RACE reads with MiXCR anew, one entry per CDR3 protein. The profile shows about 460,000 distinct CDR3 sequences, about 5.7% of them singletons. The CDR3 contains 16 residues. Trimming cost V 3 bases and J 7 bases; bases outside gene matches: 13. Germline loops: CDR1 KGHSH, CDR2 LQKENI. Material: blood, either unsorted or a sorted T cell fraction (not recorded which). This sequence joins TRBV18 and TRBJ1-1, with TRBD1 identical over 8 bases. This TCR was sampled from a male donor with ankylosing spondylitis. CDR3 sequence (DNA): TGTGCCAGCTCACCCGGACAGGGCATTGGGAACGTTGAAGCTTTCTTT. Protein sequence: CASSPGQGIGNVEAFF.